This is a list of T cell receptor beta chains from one sample in a study of CD8+CD57+ T cells in acquired aplastic anemia. TCRdb reanalysed the reads using MiXCR and keeps one entry per CDR3 protein. The repertoire holds some 160,000 distinct CDR3 sequences, 40% to 55% seen once, with roughly 3.1% in the top ten. Sequencing was done on a sample of sorted CD4+, CD8+, or CD8+CD57+ T cells (not recorded which) from PBMCs. The receptor source for this set is a human donor with aplastic anemia. Each CDR3 is given with its conserved first and last residue. Each record gives: clone size, D gene, V gene, J gene, CDR3 DNA, CDR3 protein. A D gene is named only where the DNA matches it firmly. Size values are once, few and many counts, or a class for expanded clones, and some rows have none.

>-|-|TRBV2|TRBJ2-5
TGTGCCAGCAGACCAGGGTTCGAGACCCAGTACTTC
CASRPGFETQYF
>-|-|TRBV29-1|TRBJ2-5
TGCAGCGGGGGCGTGGAGACCCAGTACTTC
CSGGVETQYF
>many|TRBD1|TRBV19|TRBJ2-5
TGTGCCAGTAGTCCCCGGACAGGGAAAGAGACCCAGTACTTC
CASSPRTGKETQYF
>-|TRBD2|TRBV29-1|TRBJ2-1
TGCAGCGTTGTAGTCCAGGGAGGGTTGAATGAGCAGTTCTTC
CSVVVQGGLNEQFF
>-|-|TRBV9|TRBJ2-5
TGTGCCAGCAGCGTAGAGTTGGGCGTTCGCGAGACCCAGTACTTC
CASSVELGVRETQYF
>many|-|TRBV3-1|TRBJ2-5
TGTGCCAGCAGCCGCCGGGACTTTGCGGAGACCCAGTACTTC
CASSRRDFAETQYF
>few|TRBD1|TRBV29-1|TRBJ2-3
TGCAGCGCCCATCGGGACAGGGTGGATTTCCAGTATTTT
CSAHRDRVDFQYF
>many|-|TRBV7-3|TRBJ2-3
TGTGCCAGCAGCTTCGGGAGCGGACGCACAGATACGCAGTATTTT
CASSFGSGRTDTQYF
>-|-|TRBV19|TRBJ2-2
TGTGCCAGTAAAGGCACCGGGGAGCTGTTTTTT
CASKGTGELFF
>many|-|TRBV12-3/TRBV12-4|TRBJ2-2
TGTGCCAGCATGGGGTGGGGCACCGGGGAGCTGTTTTTT
CASMGWGTGELFF
>-|-|TRBV9|TRBJ1-5
TGTGCCAGCAGCGCGTGGGGGAGCAATCAGCCCCAGCATTTT
CASSAWGSNQPQHF
>-|TRBD2|TRBV10-3|TRBJ2-3
TGTGCCAGCCGGCCGGGACTAGCAGGCAATGAGCAGTATTTT
CASRPGLAGNEQYF
>once|-|TRBV7-2|TRBJ1-4
TGTGCCAGCAGCTTAAGGACGGATGAAAAACTGTTTTTT
CASSLRTDEKLFF
>many|TRBD1|TRBV6-1|TRBJ2-1
TGTGCCAGCAGTGAATCTTGGGGACAGGGCAATGAGCAGTTCTTC
CASSESWGQGNEQFF
>-|-|TRBV25-1|TRBJ2-2
TGTGCCAGCAGCTTACGGGGGACCGGGGAGCTGTTTTTT
CASSLRGTGELFF
>-|-|TRBV7-9|TRBJ2-5
TGTGCCAGCAGCTCATGGGCGTGGGGGCAAGAGACCCAGTACTTC
CASSSWAWGQETQYF
>-|-|TRBV2|TRBJ1-2
TGTGCCAGCAGTGAAAACAGCCTCCTAAACTATGGCTACACCTTC
CASSENSLLNYGYTF
>once|-|TRBV25-1|TRBJ1-1
TGTGCCAGCAGTGAATCGGCAGGGTACACTGAAGCTTTCTTT
CASSESAGYTEAFF
>many|TRBD1|TRBV3-1|TRBJ1-5
TGTGCCAGCAGCCAAGAGGGGACAGAGAATCAGCCCCAGCATTTT
CASSQEGTENQPQHF
>-|-|TRBV12-3/TRBV12-4|TRBJ1-1
TGTGCCAGCAGTGAACCTCGGGCAGGGTGGACTGAAGCTTTCTTT
CASSEPRAGWTEAFF
>few|TRBD2|TRBV6-5|TRBJ2-5
TGTGCCAGCAGTTACGGTTTGCGGGAGGGTAGAGAGACCCAGTACTTC
CASSYGLREGRETQYF
>-|-|TRBV7-2|TRBJ2-7
TGTGCCAGCAGCGGGACGGCGAGCTCCTACGAGCAGTACTTC
CASSGTASSYEQYF
>-|TRBD2|TRBV5-1|TRBJ2-3
TGCGCCAGCAGCTTGGCCCAATTCAGCGGGGGGGCTGAGGGCACAGATACGCAGTATTTT
CASSLAQFSGGAEGTDTQYF
>many|-|TRBV6-1|TRBJ1-2
TGTGCCAGCAGGTTTAGACAGGAACTTAACTATGGCTACACCTTC
CASRFRQELNYGYTF
>few|-|TRBV28|TRBJ1-5
TGTGCCGGAGAGAATCGGGGGAGCAATCAGCCCCAGCATTTT
CAGENRGSNQPQHF
>many|-|TRBV11-2|TRBJ2-4
TGTGCCAGCAGCTTAGACAGGGCCTCAAACATTCAGTACTTC
CASSLDRASNIQYF
>-|TRBD2|TRBV29-1|TRBJ2-1
TGCAGTTCAGCGGGAGGGCAAGTCAATGAGCAGTTCTTC
CSSAGGQVNEQFF
>-|-|TRBV29-1|TRBJ2-3
TGCAGCGTTGACCGGGCAACCACAGATACGCAGTATTTT
CSVDRATTDTQYF
>many|TRBD1|TRBV10-3|TRBJ2-5
TGTGCCATCAGTGAGGCAGGGGGCAGGGGAGAGACCCAGTACTTC
CAISEAGGRGETQYF
>many|-|TRBV20-1|TRBJ1-2
TGCAGTGGAGCCGACAAGAACTATGGCTACACCTTC
CSGADKNYGYTF
>-|-|TRBV10-3|TRBJ2-3
TGTGCCATCAGTGAGTTTGAAGGCGATACGCAGTATTTT
CAISEFEGDTQYF
>few|-|TRBV28|TRBJ2-5
TGTGCCAGCAGTTTTGCAGGGAAAGCTAAAGAGACCCAGTACTTC
CASSFAGKAKETQYF